The source of this TCR beta chain is a study of vaccination and CD4 T cells after COVID-19. Treatment reported: approximately 9-day PBMC culture with coronavirus spike peptide pools or control peptides (ViraFEST assay). Points on this clonotype: Its specificity is not known.

With the Oncomine TCR Beta short-read assay, DNA from cultured CD4+ T cells was sequenced. Using the QIAamp micro DNA kit, genomic DNA was extracted from the CD4+ T cells that had been cultured. From the PCR reads, TCRdb called clonotypes with MiXCR, one entry per CDR3 protein. This sample has around 14,000 distinct CDR3 sequences; around a third occur once, and the top ten carry 36%. What was sequenced was cultured CD4+ T cells from blood. This sequence originates from a human donor with COVID-19.

CDR3 in amino acids: CSARKYAGRGSSRDSYEQYF. CDR3 nucleotide sequence: TGCAGTGCTAGGAAATACGCCGGCAGGGGATCGAGCAGAGACTCCTACGAGCAGTACTTC. The gene calls are TRBV20-1 and TRBJ2-7, with a weak D call TRBD1 (6 bases). V was clipped by 3 bases and J by 0 bases, with 30 bases between them. From germline, CDR1 is DFQATT and CDR2 SNEGSKA (reference sequence). The CDR3 spans 20 residues.